This TCR beta chain originates from a study of CD4 T cells in relation to SARS-CoV-2 and coronaviruses (dated by TCRdb to the early 2020s). About the full investigation: In the ViraFEST assay, PBMCs were grown with antigen for approximately 11 days, and TCR beta CDR3s were then sequenced to identify antigen-specific clonal expansions. An HIV-1 Nef peptide pool or a no-peptide culture served as the negative reference condition. HLA restriction was mapped for shared crossreactive spike epitopes using patient-derived lymphoblastoid cell lines. Memory CD4+ T cell crossreactivity between SARS-CoV-2 and common cold coronavirus spike proteins was assessed at the TCR clonotype level in the study. The Adaptive Biotechnologies TCR-sequencing kit was used to sequence samples from a few pre-COVID donors and the naive versus memory experiments, whereas other data were Illumina-based. Expansion assays from other donors in the study were sequenced with a different, Illumina-based TCR-beta assay. The research as a whole found: In 65% to 70% of donors, memory CD4+ clonotypes turned up that crossrecognized SARS-CoV-2 and at least one common cold coronavirus spike. Because no donor provided both pre-pandemic and post-infection samples, tracing the source of pre-existing responses was limited. The study was limited by small numbers of patients and tested TCRs. Crossreactivity analysis centred on spike protein, so crossreactivity against other viral proteins was not assessed. Compared with monoreactive clones, crossreactive clones had significantly weaker SARS-CoV-2-driven expansion, a result consistent with antigenic imprinting.

CD4+ T cells from unexposed donors were collected before the COVID-19 pandemic (2011-2018). The EasySep CD4+ T cell isolation kit was used to isolate CD4+ T cells once the cultures had run for roughly 10 days. As cell numbers permitted, CD4+ T cells from unexposed donors were tested for reactivity to SARS-CoV-2 S and N and to four common cold coronavirus spike pools. Each well held millions of PBMCs cultured in IMDM containing about 5.3% human AB serum and about 9.4 IU/ml IL-2. Half of the culture medium was replaced with fresh IL-2-containing medium on days 3 and 7. In general, every peptide culture condition was set up in three replicate wells. Leukapheresis product for the unexposed donors was bought commercially. Ficoll-Paque PLUS gradient centrifugation was used to isolate PBMCs from leukapheresis product or whole blood. PBMCs were either cryopreserved at -140°C or used fresh in the expansion assay. The QIAamp Micro DNA Kit was used to extract genomic DNA from the CD4+ T cells.

The library was obtained by the immunoSEQ multiplex PCR assay. As for the original processing: During preprocessing, nonproductive sequences were removed, as were CDR3s that did not start with C, did not end with F or W, or were shorter than 7 amino acids. The MANAFEST web app was used to call antigen-specific clonotypes on the basis of expansion compared with the reference and with other culture wells. A clone was considered positive if the clone showed significant expansion compared with the reference culture in 2 of 3 replicate wells at an FDR below 0.05. To be called positive, a clone also had to show significant expansion compared with every other tandem well and an odds ratio greater than 5. CDR3 homology was measured as pairwise Levenshtein distance, computed with the stringdist R package after trimming three terminal residues from each end. Held by TCRdb, this immuneACCESS table contains in-frame sequences only and omits some clones. Under half of the omission traces to an unresolved V gene where checked; the cause of the rest is unknown. V, J and clone size reflect that table, while D and trimming were determined from the DNA. Present in this sample are approximately 11,000 clones, around 80% of which were seen just once. The ten largest make up more than 25% of the sample.

Counted from cysteine to phenylalanine, this CDR3 has 16 amino acids. Only CDR3 DNA remains: 48 bases, in frame from the first base. Trimming leaves V shorter by 5 bases and J shorter by 6 bases, with the junction holding 13 bases beyond the gene matches. The germline V gene (reference sequence) specifies MNHEY as CDR1 and SMNVEV as CDR2. Notes on this clone: It has no known antigen specificity. No much larger clone is present one base from it, and per-base qualities are unavailable.

This TCR was sampled from a human donor in good health. This chain is built from TRBV27 and TRBJ1-5; 7 nucleotides in the junction match TRBD1. Input material: CD4+ T cells from PBMCs, cultured in vitro. The nucleotide sequence reads TGTGCCAGCAGTCGAACCCAGGGGGGTCGAACTCAGCCCCAGCATTTT. It translates to CASSRTQGGRTQPQHF.